A selection of T cell receptor beta chains follows, all from one sample in a study of cytomegalovirus exposure and HLA in healthy donors. This table comes from immunoSEQ multiplex PCR, and its TCRdb copy is limited to in-frame clones, with some not included. The sample has tens of thousands of clones, approximately 80% seen once. Source material: PBMCs. The receptors here all came from a young man in good health and CMV-seropositive. Both conserved end residues are part of each CDR3. The order of the fields is CDR3 protein, CDR3 DNA, D gene, clone size, J gene, V gene. D genes are given only for firm matches. Rows may omit the clone size; those that give it use once, few, many or a size class.

cdr3_aa: CASSQDGNSASGEQYF
cdr3_nt: TGCGCCAGCAGCCAAGATGGGAATAGTGCCTCGGGGGAGCAGTACTTC
d_call: NA
clone_size: NA
j_call: TRBJ2-7
v_call: TRBV4-1

cdr3_aa: CASSAQGGGQPQHF
cdr3_nt: TGTGCCAGTAGCGCCCAGGGGGGAGGACAGCCCCAGCATTTT
d_call: TRBD1
clone_size: NA
j_call: TRBJ1-5
v_call: TRBV19

cdr3_aa: CASSRRWGQGNEKLFF
cdr3_nt: TGTGCCAGCAGCCGGCGGTGGGGACAGGGGAATGAAAAACTGTTTTTT
d_call: TRBD1
clone_size: few
j_call: TRBJ1-4
v_call: TRBV5-4

cdr3_aa: CASSFGYQETQYF
cdr3_nt: TGTGCCAGCAGCTTCGGGTACCAAGAGACCCAGTACTTC
d_call: NA
clone_size: NA
j_call: TRBJ2-5
v_call: TRBV7-6

cdr3_aa: CASSDTGPGQPQHF
cdr3_nt: TGTGCCAGCAGCGATACAGGGCCCGGTCAGCCCCAGCATTTT
d_call: NA
clone_size: NA
j_call: TRBJ1-5
v_call: TRBV6-5

cdr3_aa: CAWRRGQGVSEQFF
cdr3_nt: TGTGCCTGGAGACGGGGACAGGGGGTAAGTGAGCAGTTCTTC
d_call: TRBD1
clone_size: NA
j_call: TRBJ2-1
v_call: TRBV30

cdr3_aa: CATETGTPYGYTF
cdr3_nt: TGTGCCACCGAGACAGGGACGCCCTATGGCTACACCTTC
d_call: TRBD1
clone_size: once
j_call: TRBJ1-2
v_call: TRBV6-5

cdr3_aa: CASSPDRDRYEQYF
cdr3_nt: TGTGCCAGCAGCCCTGACAGGGACCGCTACGAGCAGTACTTC
d_call: TRBD1
clone_size: NA
j_call: TRBJ2-7
v_call: TRBV13

cdr3_aa: CASSLNDGTGYNEQFF
cdr3_nt: TGTGCCAGCAGCTTAAACGATGGGACAGGATACAATGAGCAGTTCTTC
d_call: TRBD1
clone_size: NA
j_call: TRBJ2-1
v_call: TRBV11-3

cdr3_aa: CASSETGGVGEQYF
cdr3_nt: TGTGCCAGCAGCGAGACAGGGGGAGTTGGGGAGCAGTACTTC
d_call: TRBD1
clone_size: once
j_call: TRBJ2-7
v_call: TRBV5-4

cdr3_aa: CASSVDNNQPQHF
cdr3_nt: TGTGCCAGCAGCGTAGACAACAACCAGCCCCAGCATTTT
d_call: NA
clone_size: once
j_call: TRBJ1-5
v_call: TRBV9

cdr3_aa: CATSREVGAGNEKLFF
cdr3_nt: TGTGCCACCAGCAGAGAAGTGGGAGCGGGAAATGAAAAACTGTTTTTT
d_call: NA
clone_size: NA
j_call: TRBJ1-4
v_call: TRBV15

cdr3_aa: CASSTRTGRSYEQYF
cdr3_nt: TGTGCCAGCAGTACGCGGACAGGGCGGTCCTACGAGCAGTACTTC
d_call: TRBD1
clone_size: NA
j_call: TRBJ2-7
v_call: TRBV6-4

cdr3_aa: CAISELGANTEAFF
cdr3_nt: TGTGCCATCAGTGAGTTAGGGGCCAACACTGAAGCTTTCTTT
d_call: NA
clone_size: NA
j_call: TRBJ1-1
v_call: TRBV10-3

cdr3_aa: CASSLVYSYSPLHF
cdr3_nt: TGTGCCAGCAGTTTAGTGTACAGTTATTCACCCCTCCACTTT
d_call: NA
clone_size: NA
j_call: TRBJ1-6
v_call: TRBV28

cdr3_aa: CASSLARQAGEQYF
cdr3_nt: TGTGCCAGCAGCTTAGCGAGACAGGCGGGTGAGCAGTACTTC
d_call: NA
clone_size: NA
j_call: TRBJ2-7
v_call: TRBV7-2

cdr3_aa: CAWALGQGTGYTF
cdr3_nt: TGTGCCTGGGCCCTGGGACAGGGGACTGGCTACACCTTC
d_call: TRBD1
clone_size: NA
j_call: TRBJ1-2
v_call: TRBV30

cdr3_aa: CASSDYPDRGWAFF
cdr3_nt: TGTGCCAGCAGCGACTATCCTGACAGGGGGTGGGCTTTCTTT
d_call: TRBD1
clone_size: once
j_call: TRBJ1-1
v_call: TRBV6-6

cdr3_aa: CASSSYNRGLGFRNTEAFF
cdr3_nt: TGTGCCAGCAGCTCGTATAATAGGGGGCTAGGATTCCGGAACACTGAAGCTTTCTTT
d_call: TRBD1
clone_size: NA
j_call: TRBJ1-1
v_call: TRBV5-4

cdr3_aa: CASSPLQTTDWNEQFF
cdr3_nt: TGTGCCAGCAGCCCCCTCCAAACTACGGATTGGAATGAGCAGTTCTTC
d_call: NA
clone_size: NA
j_call: TRBJ2-1
v_call: TRBV5-4

cdr3_aa: CATSRASGMGTEAFF
cdr3_nt: TGTGCCACCAGCAGAGCCTCAGGGATGGGGACTGAAGCTTTCTTT
d_call: NA
clone_size: NA
j_call: TRBJ1-1
v_call: TRBV15

cdr3_aa: CAWSRGLGTEAFF
cdr3_nt: TGTGCCTGGAGTAGGGGGTTGGGCACTGAAGCTTTCTTT
d_call: NA
clone_size: NA
j_call: TRBJ1-1
v_call: TRBV30

cdr3_aa: CAWGTGGGDTQYF
cdr3_nt: TGTGCCTGGGGGACAGGGGGAGGGGATACGCAGTATTTT
d_call: TRBD1
clone_size: NA
j_call: TRBJ2-3
v_call: TRBV30

cdr3_aa: CAWSRPGQEGWNKIF
cdr3_nt: TGTGCCTGGAGCCGCCCGGGACAGGAAGGTTGGAACAAGATTTTT
d_call: TRBD1
clone_size: NA
j_call: TRBJ1-4
v_call: TRBV30

cdr3_aa: CSVEARGETQYF
cdr3_nt: TGCAGCGTTGAAGCAAGAGGAGAGACCCAGTACTTC
d_call: NA
clone_size: few
j_call: TRBJ2-5
v_call: TRBV29-1